Listed below are T cell receptor beta chains from one sample, sequenced in a study of T cell repertoires in cytomegalovirus infection. No antigen is known for these receptors. Each CDR3 protein gets one entry after TCRdb re-called the reads with MiXCR. The sample contains around 750,000 distinct CDR3 sequences, roughly 33% of which appear only once. The material sequenced was cultured CD8+ T cells from PBMCs, taken from culture after CMV antigen stimulation. These TCRs come from a human donor in good health (CMV status not recorded). Some clones in this sample may be carry-over from other donors' samples. CDR3s include the opening cysteine and the closing phenylalanine or tryptophan. A D gene is named only where the DNA matches it firmly. Clone size, where shown, is once, few, many, or a class for clones that have expanded.

d_gene,v_gene,len,j_gene,abundance,CDR3nt,CDR3aa
TRBD2,TRBV11-2,17,TRBJ2-5,NA,TGTGCCAGCAGCTTTGCAGGGAGGGAGACCCACCAAGAGACCCAGTACTTC,CASSFAGRETHQETQYF
TRBD1,TRBV10-3,12,TRBJ1-2,NA,TGTGCCATCAGGGACCCAGGGGGAGACTACACCTTC,CAIRDPGGDYTF
TRBD2,TRBV7-6,17,TRBJ2-3,few,TGTGCCAGCAGCAGAGCCCCCAGCGGGGCAAGCACAGATACGCAGTATTTT,CASSRAPSGASTDTQYF
NA,TRBV7-3,14,TRBJ1-2,few,TGTGCCAGCAGCGCTCTGCCAGGAAGCCATGGCTACACCTTC,CASSALPGSHGYTF
TRBD1,TRBV19,16,TRBJ1-6,NA,TGTGCCAGTAGTATAGTCGGGGACAGATCGGATTCACCCCTCCACTTT,CASSIVGDRSDSPLHF
TRBD2,TRBV6-2/TRBV6-3,18,TRBJ2-1,NA,TGTGCCAGCAGTTACCGGCTAGCGGGGGAAGAGGATAACAATGAGCAGTTCTTC,CASSYRLAGEEDNNEQFF
NA,TRBV5-5,13,TRBJ1-1,NA,TGTGCCAGCAGCTTAACTCCCGCCAACGCAGCTTTCTTT,CASSLTPANAAFF
TRBD1,TRBV4-1,16,TRBJ2-3,NA,TGCGCCAGCAGCCAAGATCGGGACAGGAGCACAGATACGCAGTATTTT,CASSQDRDRSTDTQYF
TRBD1,TRBV7-6,14,TRBJ2-7,NA,TGTGCCAGCAGCTTAGCCGGGACAGGGAATGAGCAGTACTTC,CASSLAGTGNEQYF
TRBD1,TRBV19,15,TRBJ2-3,few,TGTGCCAGTAGTTACAGGGGGATGAGCACAGATACGCAGTATTTT,CASSYRGMSTDTQYF
NA,TRBV14,14,TRBJ2-3,few,TGTGCCAGCAGCCAATACAGGGTAGGGGATACGCAGTATTTT,CASSQYRVGDTQYF
NA,TRBV7-6,12,TRBJ2-2,NA,TGTGCGTTGGAGGGTGGAACCGGGGAGCTGTTTTTT,CALEGGTGELFF
NA,TRBV10-3,14,TRBJ1-3,NA,TGTGCCTCGTTCCGGGCCTCCTCTGGAAACACCATATATTTT,CASFRASSGNTIYF
NA,TRBV11-2,15,TRBJ1-4,few,TGTGCCAGCAGCTCGTCCGAGGCCGGCCTAAAAAAACTGTTTTTT,CASSSSEAGLKKLFF
NA,TRBV6-1,12,TRBJ1-3,NA,TGTGCCAGCAGTACCAGTGGAAACACCATATATTTT,CASSTSGNTIYF
TRBD1,TRBV12-3/TRBV12-4,14,TRBJ1-5,many,TGTGCCAGCAGACCGACAGGGGGCAATCAGCCCCAGCATTTT,CASRPTGGNQPQHF
NA,TRBV4-2,15,TRBJ2-5,NA,TGTGCCAGCAGCCCTGGGCAGGACAGCGAAGAGACCCAGTACTTC,CASSPGQDSEETQYF
TRBD1,TRBV19,15,TRBJ1-1,few,TGTGCCAGTAGCCTGGCAGGACAGGGGAGGACTGAAGCTTTCTTT,CASSLAGQGRTEAFF
TRBD2,TRBV19,16,TRBJ2-1,few,TGTGCCAGTAGTCCATTCGCGGGGGGAATTGGCAATGAGCAGTTCTTC,CASSPFAGGIGNEQFF
NA,TRBV29-1,16,TRBJ2-1,NA,TGCAGCGCCGTCGGGGAGGCAGCTACCTCCTACAATGAGCAGTTCTTC,CSAVGEAATSYNEQFF
NA,TRBV19,14,TRBJ2-2,NA,TGTGCCAGTATCGGCAACTACCACACCGGGGAGCTGTTTTTT,CASIGNYHTGELFF
NA,TRBV2,14,TRBJ2-1,NA,TGTGCCAGCAGTCCCCGGGGCCAAAACAATGAGCAGTTCTTC,CASSPRGQNNEQFF
TRBD1,TRBV12-3/TRBV12-4,21,TRBJ1-3,few,TGTGCCAGCAGTTTCCCACGGACAGGGGGCTCCGTGTCCCTTCACGGAAACACCATATATTTT,CASSFPRTGGSVSLHGNTIYF
TRBD2,TRBV6-2/TRBV6-3,16,TRBJ2-1,few,TGTGCCAGCAGCCCTCAGGGGAGCGGGGGGGATGATGAGCAGTTCTTC,CASSPQGSGGDDEQFF
TRBD2,TRBV6-6,15,TRBJ2-5,few,TGTGCCAGCAGCCTTAGCGGGGCCAGCCAAGAGACCCAGTACTTC,CASSLSGASQETQYF
NA,TRBV6-2/TRBV6-3,15,TRBJ2-1,many,TGTGCCAGCAGCCCCATCCGGGGACCCTACAATGAGCAGTTCTTC,CASSPIRGPYNEQFF
TRBD2,TRBV6-1,15,TRBJ2-3,many,TGTGCCAGCAGTGAAAGGCGGGGGGATGCAGATACGCAGTATTTT,CASSERRGDADTQYF
TRBD1,TRBV7-9,15,TRBJ2-1,NA,TGTGCCAGCAGCTTTATCCGGGACAGGGACAATGAGCAGTTCTTC,CASSFIRDRDNEQFF
NA,TRBV6-2/TRBV6-3,18,TRBJ1-1,NA,TGTGCCAGCAGTTACTCAACCGGGACGCGAAAACCAAACACTGAAGCTTTCTTT,CASSYSTGTRKPNTEAFF